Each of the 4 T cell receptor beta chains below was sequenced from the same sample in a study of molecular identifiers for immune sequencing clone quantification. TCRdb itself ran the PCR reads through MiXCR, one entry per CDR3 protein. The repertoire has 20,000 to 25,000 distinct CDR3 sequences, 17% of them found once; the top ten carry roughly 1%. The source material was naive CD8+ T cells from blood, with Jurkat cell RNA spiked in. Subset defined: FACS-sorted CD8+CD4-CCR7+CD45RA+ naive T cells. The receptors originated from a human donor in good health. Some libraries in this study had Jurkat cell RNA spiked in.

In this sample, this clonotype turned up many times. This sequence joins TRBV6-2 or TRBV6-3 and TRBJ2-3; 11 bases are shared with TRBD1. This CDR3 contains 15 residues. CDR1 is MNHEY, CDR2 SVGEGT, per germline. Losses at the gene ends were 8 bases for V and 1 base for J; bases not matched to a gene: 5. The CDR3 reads CASRTGGRGTDTQYF. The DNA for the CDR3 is TGTGCCAGCCGGACAGGGGGCCGGGGCACAGATACGCAGTATTTT.

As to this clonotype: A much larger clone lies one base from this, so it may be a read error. For the CDR3, the DNA is TGTGCCAGCAGCTTATTCCCAGCGGGAGGGCCAGATACGCAGTATTTT. It specifies CASSLFPAGGPDTQYF. The V call is TRBV7-3, the J call TRBJ2-3; 10 bases fit TRBD2. Germline CDR1 reads SGHTA; CDR2 reads FQGTGA. The CDR3 length is 16 residues. Germline trimming cut 2 bases from V and 4 bases from J; bases unmatched to any gene: 6.

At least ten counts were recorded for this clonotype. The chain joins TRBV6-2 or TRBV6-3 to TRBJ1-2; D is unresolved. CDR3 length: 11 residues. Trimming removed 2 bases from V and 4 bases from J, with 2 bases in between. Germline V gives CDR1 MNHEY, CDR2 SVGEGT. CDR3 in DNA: TGTGCCAGCAGTTACGGCTATGGCTACACCTTC. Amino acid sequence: CASSYGYGYTF.

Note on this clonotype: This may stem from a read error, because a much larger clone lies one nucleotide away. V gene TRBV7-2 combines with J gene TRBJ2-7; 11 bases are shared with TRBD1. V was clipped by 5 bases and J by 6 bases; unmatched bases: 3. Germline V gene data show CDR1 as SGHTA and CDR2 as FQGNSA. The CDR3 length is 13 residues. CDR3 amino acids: CASSIGQGAEQYF. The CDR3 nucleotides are TGTGCCAGCAGCATAGGACAGGGGGCCGAGCAGTACTTC.